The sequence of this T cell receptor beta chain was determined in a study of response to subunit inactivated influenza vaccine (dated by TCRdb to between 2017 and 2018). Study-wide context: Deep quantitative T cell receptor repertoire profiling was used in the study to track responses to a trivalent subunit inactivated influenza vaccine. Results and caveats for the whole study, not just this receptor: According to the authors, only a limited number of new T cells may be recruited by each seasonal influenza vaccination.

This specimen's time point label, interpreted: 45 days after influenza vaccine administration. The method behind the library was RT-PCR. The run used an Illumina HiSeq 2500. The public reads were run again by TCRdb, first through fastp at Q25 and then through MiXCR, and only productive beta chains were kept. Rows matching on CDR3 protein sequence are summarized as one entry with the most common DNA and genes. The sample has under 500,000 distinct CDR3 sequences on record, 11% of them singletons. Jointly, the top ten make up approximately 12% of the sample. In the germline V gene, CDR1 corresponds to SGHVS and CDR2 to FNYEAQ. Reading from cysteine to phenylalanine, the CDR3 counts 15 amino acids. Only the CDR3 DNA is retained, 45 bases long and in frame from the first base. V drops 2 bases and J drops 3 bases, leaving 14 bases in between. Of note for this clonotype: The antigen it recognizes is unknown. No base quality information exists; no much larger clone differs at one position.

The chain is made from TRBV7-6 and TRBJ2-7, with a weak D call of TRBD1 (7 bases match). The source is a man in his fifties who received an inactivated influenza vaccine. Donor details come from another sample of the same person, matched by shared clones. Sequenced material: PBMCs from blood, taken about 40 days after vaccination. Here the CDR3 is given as CASSLQGGFDYEQYF. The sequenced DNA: TGTGCCAGCAGCTTACAGGGGGGATTTGACTACGAGCAGTACTTC.